This is a list of T cell receptor beta chains from one sample in a study of cytomegalovirus exposure and HLA in healthy donors. TCRdb's copy holds only in-frame clones and misses some; the assay was immunoSEQ multiplex PCR. The sample includes under 200,000 clones, about 86% seen only once; the top ten take around 0.34%. The sample comprised PBMCs. The receptors shown here come from a woman aged 25 to 45 in good health and CMV-seronegative. CDR3s include the opening cysteine and the closing phenylalanine or tryptophan. Fields, in order: V gene, D gene, CDR3 protein. The D gene is left open where the match is weak.

V gene: TRBV11-3; D gene: TRBD1; CDR3 protein: CASSPRQGSEQYF
V gene: TRBV5-1; D gene: TRBD1; CDR3 protein: CASSQGAGYYEQYF
V gene: TRBV7-2; D gene: TRBD2; CDR3 protein: CASSLASGRVNTGELFF
V gene: TRBV19; D gene: TRBD1; CDR3 protein: CASSIAPGQGKNEQFF
V gene: TRBV6-1; D gene: TRBD1; CDR3 protein: CASSVGGTADEKLFF
V gene: TRBV18; D gene: .; CDR3 protein: CASSSGDSPLHF
V gene: TRBV29-1; D gene: TRBD2; CDR3 protein: CSVHTKGLAGTPRNEQFF
V gene: TRBV4-2; D gene: .; CDR3 protein: CASSQALVGDDAFF
V gene: TRBV28; D gene: TRBD2; CDR3 protein: CASSLGLAEVTGELFF
V gene: TRBV2; D gene: TRBD2; CDR3 protein: CASSEMGGSYNEQFF
V gene: TRBV5-4; D gene: .; CDR3 protein: CASRPDRRSAEAFF
V gene: TRBV19; D gene: TRBD1; CDR3 protein: CASLPGQGNTGELFF
V gene: TRBV2; D gene: .; CDR3 protein: CASSINYEQYF
V gene: TRBV6-1; D gene: .; CDR3 protein: CASSLGGITAFF
V gene: TRBV11-2; D gene: TRBD2; CDR3 protein: CASSSGASGWGGPDTQYF
V gene: TRBV6-6; D gene: .; CDR3 protein: CASSYYRGGVETQYF
V gene: TRBV28; D gene: .; CDR3 protein: CASRTGGVNIQYF
V gene: TRBV5-4; D gene: TRBD2; CDR3 protein: CASSPGTSWGQETQYF
V gene: TRBV10-2; D gene: TRBD1; CDR3 protein: CASSDGPGGSNTEAFF
V gene: TRBV9; D gene: TRBD2; CDR3 protein: CASSEGRGGTDTQYF
V gene: TRBV2; D gene: TRBD2; CDR3 protein: CALWTSGGSYNEQFF
V gene: TRBV23-1; D gene: TRBD1; CDR3 protein: CASTDRGAYYGYTF
V gene: TRBV5-1; D gene: TRBD1; CDR3 protein: CASSTGTGWEQYF
V gene: TRBV9; D gene: TRBD2; CDR3 protein: CASSPLAGAEPGELFF
V gene: TRBV7-9; D gene: .; CDR3 protein: CASSLWSGSYNEQFF
V gene: TRBV7-8; D gene: TRBD1; CDR3 protein: CASSYDRDEQYF
V gene: TRBV18; D gene: TRBD2; CDR3 protein: CASSLGLAGDNEQFF
V gene: TRBV10-1; D gene: .; CDR3 protein: CASSEKGVSTEAFF
V gene: TRBV6-1; D gene: TRBD2; CDR3 protein: CASRSGGAGVVKQYF
V gene: TRBV28; D gene: TRBD2; CDR3 protein: CASMEAGGFNTDTQYF
V gene: TRBV30; D gene: .; CDR3 protein: CAWSVKGGTEAFF
V gene: TRBV7-9; D gene: TRBD1; CDR3 protein: CASSSLGTDREQFF
V gene: TRBV11-1; D gene: .; CDR3 protein: CASSLGYNSYEQYF
V gene: TRBV2; D gene: .; CDR3 protein: CASSVVRKGGYGYTF
V gene: TRBV7-3; D gene: TRBD2; CDR3 protein: CASSPSSWGGYFSGANVLTF
V gene: TRBV6-6; D gene: .; CDR3 protein: CASSPVLGTEAFF